This is a list of T cell receptor beta chains from one sample in a study of cytomegalovirus exposure and HLA in healthy donors. Profiled with immunoSEQ multiplex PCR; TCRdb holds only in-frame clones, not every one. The sample shows about 190,000 clones, roughly nine tenths of them seen only once. Sample: PBMCs. These receptors came from a boy aged 2 to 10 in good health and CMV-seronegative. The CDR3 runs from the conserved cysteine through the conserved F or W.

J	V	CDR3
TRBJ1-2	TRBV4-1	CASSLPAAAANYGYTF
TRBJ2-7	TRBV4-1	CASSQDASGNYEQYF
TRBJ1-4	TRBV6-1	CASTAGAWRDEKLFF
TRBJ1-6	TRBV6-1	CASSDDNYNSPLHF
TRBJ1-1	TRBV27	CASSLNLGRENTEAFF
TRBJ2-5	TRBV10-1	CASAPGGEETQYF
TRBJ1-5	TRBV6-1	CASSQNQGEFQPQHF
TRBJ1-2	TRBV5-1	CASSLNPTGDGYTF
TRBJ2-5	TRBV27	CASSLSLDYQETQYF
TRBJ2-3	TRBV19	CASSMSLAGVDTQYF
TRBJ2-1	TRBV11-3	CASSARSLGQGSSYNEQFF
TRBJ1-5	TRBV19	CASSLSRNQPQHF
TRBJ2-5	TRBV6-1	CASSDIGRLAGEETQYF
TRBJ1-3	TRBV4-1	CASSQGDRERDTIYF
-	TRBV28	CASSLLSTPYEQYF
TRBJ1-2	TRBV27	CASSFLGTGDGYTF
TRBJ1-2	TRBV19	CASKTSRGGYTF
TRBJ2-7	TRBV27	CASRTGQGLSEQYF
TRBJ2-3	TRBV7-3	CASSYGGASTDTQYF
TRBJ2-3	TRBV28	CASSRGGIGTDTQYF
TRBJ2-1	TRBV28	CASSLSSGRGYNEQFF
TRBJ1-6	TRBV6-5	CASRTGGGSSPLHF
TRBJ2-2	TRBV19	CASSISTSSGSPGELFF
TRBJ2-3	TRBV6-1	CASSEALRVTQYF
TRBJ1-1	TRBV11-3	CASSLVRGTEAFF
TRBJ1-1	TRBV29-1	CSVGEGDEAFF
TRBJ2-3	TRBV6-5	CATSQERGPTDTQYF
TRBJ2-1	TRBV19	CASSIRTSGNNEQFF
TRBJ2-2	TRBV13	CASSPNPGSNTGELFF
TRBJ1-4	TRBV5-5	CAGSLTTGVREKLFF
TRBJ1-3	TRBV29-1	CSAKAAAGNTIYF
TRBJ1-4	TRBV6-6	CASSYSDRGPEKLFF
TRBJ2-3	TRBV30	CAWSVLGADTQYF
TRBJ2-7	TRBV6-1	CANADGTGSEQYF
TRBJ2-7	TRBV14	CASSQKLSYEQYF
TRBJ2-7	TRBV6-6	CASSYSPGTGGNEQYF
TRBJ1-3	TRBV19	CASSHREPGNTIYF
TRBJ1-2	TRBV28	CASSLAAGADGYTF
TRBJ1-1	TRBV27	CASKGTANTEAFF
TRBJ2-5	TRBV5-4	CAGSYRQAGGETQYF
-	TRBV6-5	CASSRDRGLYEQYF
TRBJ2-7	TRBV5-1	CASRESRTDYEQYF
TRBJ1-2	TRBV5-1	CASSPPDSYGYTF
TRBJ1-1	TRBV7-3	CASSLSGHTMNTEAFF
TRBJ2-2	TRBV5-1	CASSPGQGSTGELFF
TRBJ2-1	TRBV6-5	CASSYALRQNEQFF
TRBJ2-6	TRBV7-2	CASSSQRRLQGSGANVLTF
TRBJ2-7	TRBV19	CASSVTGGASYEQYF
TRBJ2-3	TRBV27	CASSVGGQGADTQYF
TRBJ2-7	TRBV2	CASSNRGEEARLGEQYF
TRBJ1-1	TRBV29-1	CSVEARGHPEAFF
TRBJ2-3	TRBV5-4	CATRYQRGGVSTDTQYF
TRBJ1-1	TRBV7-9	CASSLTGGGVMAEAFF
TRBJ2-7	TRBV7-9	CSSSSFTTKGQEGEQYF
TRBJ2-7	TRBV5-4	CASGGQGAHEQYF
TRBJ2-2	TRBV2	CASSFRDFTGELFF
TRBJ1-1	TRBV5-1	CASSLAQGASEAFF
TRBJ1-1	TRBV29-1	CSAVQGARGTEAFF
TRBJ1-6	TRBV6-6	CASSYRADTFSPLHF
TRBJ2-1	TRBV6-4	CASSDSASRTPNEQFF